Listed here are 27 T cell receptor beta chains from one sample, sequenced in a study of cytomegalovirus exposure and HLA in healthy donors. This PCR relied on a set of 60 Vbeta primers and 13 Jbeta primers. Data came from immunoSEQ multiplex PCR; TCRdb stores just in-frame clones and leaves some out. In the table there are 95,000 to 130,000 clones, roughly 69% of which are singletons. The sample was PBMCs. These receptors were taken from a woman aged 40 to 50 in good health and CMV-seropositive.

This clone showed up just a few times. The rearrangement uses TRBV25-1 and TRBJ2-7, with 11 bases identical to TRBD2. J lost 6 bases, V lost 2 bases, and 9 bases had no gene match. In germline, CDR1 is MGHDK, CDR2 SYGVNS. The CDR3 totals 16 residues. For the CDR3, the DNA is TGTGCCAGCAGTGAACGGGTAGCGGGAGGGCCGGGCGAGCAGTACTTC. It yields the protein CASSERVAGGPGEQYF.

This sequence joins TRBV6-5 and TRBJ2-7; possible D gene TRBD2, 6 bases. The CDR3 spans 15 residues. Germline CDR1 and CDR2: MNHEY and SVGAGI. V was pared by 5 bases and J by 5 bases, with 19 bases between. The CDR3 nucleotides are TGTGCCAGCAGTACCTCTCGCGGGAAAATCGACGAGCAGTACTTC. Translation: CASSTSRGKIDEQYF.

The rearrangement links TRBV6-5 to TRBJ2-7; D call uncertain. Trimming took off 0 bases at V and 5 bases at J, with 5 bases between the two ends. CDR3 size: 12 residues. The V gene's germline CDR1 is MNHEY and CDR2 SVGAGI. The CDR3 sequence is CASSYSRNEQYF. In DNA, the CDR3 is TGTGCCAGCAGTTACTCCAGAAACGAGCAGTACTTC.

The J gene is TRBJ2-1, the V gene TRBV19; tentative D call: TRBD2 (6 bases). V was cut by 10 bases and J by 8 bases, with 27 bases left in between. CDR3 length equals 16 residues. Germline CDR1 LNHDA, CDR2 SQIVND (reference sequence). Written as DNA, the CDR3 is TGTGCCACAAATACAGCCGTTACGGGAGAGGGCGATGAGCAGTTCTTC. Protein: CATNTAVTGEGDEQFF.

This chain connects TRBV4-3 to TRBJ1-1; perhaps TRBD1 as D (6 bases). Trimming removed 4 bases from V and 1 base from J, with 10 bases in between. Germline V gives CDR1 LGHNA, CDR2 YSLEER. The CDR3 covers 14 residues. In DNA form, the CDR3 reads TGCGCCAGCAGCCGGGGGCCGGAGAACACTGAAGCTTTCTTT. Its protein is CASSRGPENTEAFF.

The table lists this clone with a count of one. The chain carries TRBV27 and TRBJ1-4; no clear D gene. Germline V gene lookup returns CDR1 MNHEY and CDR2 SMNVEV (reference sequence). Trimming left V 3 bases short and J 8 bases short, with 10 bases between. This CDR3 is 13 amino acids long. The DNA of the CDR3 is TGTGCCAGCAGTTTTTCCGGGTTGGAAAAACTGTTTTTT. Its translation is CASSFSGLEKLFF.

The CDR3: CASSRRSGSADTQYF. The CDR3 bases are TGTGCCAGCAGCCGGAGAAGCGGGAGCGCAGATACGCAGTATTTT. The gene calls are TRBV4-2 and TRBJ2-3, with TRBD2 matching over 8 bases. The germline V gene encodes CDR1 LGHNA and CDR2 YNFKEQ. V was clipped by 4 bases and J by 4 bases; unmatched bases: 7. This CDR3 region has 15 residues.

The chain joins TRBV19 to TRBJ2-3; D gene uncertain. Germline CDR1 LNHDA, CDR2 SQIVND (reference sequence). The CDR3 extends over 14 amino acids. Trimming took off 7 bases at V and 4 bases at J, with 15 bases between the two ends. This chain's CDR3 is CASTPSGSADTQYF. The CDR3 nucleotides read TGTGCCAGTACCCCTAGTGGTAGTGCAGATACGCAGTATTTT.

J is TRBJ1-3 and V is TRBV25-1, with TRBD1 identical over 9 bases. The CDR3 totals 17 residues. CDR1 is MGHDK and CDR2 is SYGVNS in the germline V gene. V was pared by 4 bases and J by 0 bases, with 7 bases of the junction left unmatched. The CDR3 protein is CASSGPTGGSSGNTIYF. The CDR3 DNA is TGTGCCAGCAGTGGCCCGACAGGGGGGAGCTCTGGAAACACCATATATTTT.

In nucleotides, the CDR3 is TGCGCCAGCAGCCGTGAAGACAGGGACTATGGCTACACCTTC. Protein product: CASSREDRDYGYTF. The V call is TRBV4-1, the J call TRBJ1-2; 7 bases agree with TRBD1. After removal of 4 bases from V and 3 bases from J, the junction contained 5 bases not matched to a gene. Germline CDR1 and CDR2: MGHRA and YSYEKL. This CDR3 contains 14 residues.

The CDR3 sequence is CASSSGDGNQPQHF. The CDR3 DNA sequence: TGTGCCAGCAGCTCAGGCGATGGCAATCAGCCCCAGCATTTT. The chain carries TRBV7-9 and TRBJ1-5, with no clear D. Trimming took off 4 bases at V and 2 bases at J, with 9 bases between the two ends. CDR1 SEHNR and CDR2 FQNEAQ come from the germline V gene (reference sequence). This CDR3 is built from 14 residues. Variable domain in full (rest from reference TRBV7-9 and TRBJ1-5): DTGVSQNPRHKITKRGQNVTFRCDPISEHNRLYWYRQTLGQGPEFLTYFQNEAQLEKSRLLSDRFSAERPKGSFSTLEIQRTEQGDSAMYLCASSSGDGNQPQHFGDGTRLSIL.

This clone has just one count. CDR3 sequence: CASSIQNSNYGYTF. The CDR3 DNA reads TGTGCCAGTAGTATACAAAATTCTAACTATGGCTACACCTTC. The chain carries TRBV19 and TRBJ1-2; D gene uncertain. Germline V gene lookup returns CDR1 LNHDA and CDR2 SQIVND (reference sequence). V lost 2 bases and J lost 0, with 7 bases in between. This CDR3 has 14 amino acids. Filled out from reference TRBV19 and TRBJ1-2, the complete variable domain reads DGGITQSPKYLFRKEGQNVTLSCEQNLNHDAMYWYRQDPGQGLRLIYYSQIVNDFQKGDIAEGYSVSREKKESFPLTVTSAQKNPTAFYLCASSIQNSNYGYTFGSGTRLTVV.

This clone was seen just once. The gene calls are TRBV4-3 and TRBJ2-2; TRBD2 matches at 8 bases. The CDR3 spans 14 residues. Trimming took 8 bases from V and 2 from J; bases not matched to a gene: 4. The germline V gene encodes CDR1 LGHNA and CDR2 YSLEER. The CDR3 sequence: CASRAGENTGELFF. CDR3 in DNA: TGCGCCAGCCGAGCGGGGGAAAACACCGGGGAGCTGTTTTTT.

The chain links TRBV7-9 to TRBJ2-5; the match to TRBD2 covers 8 bases. The germline V gene has CDR1 SEHNR and CDR2 FQNEAQ (reference sequence). The CDR3 contains 15 residues. V was pared by 1 base and J by 2 bases, with 3 bases of the junction left unmatched. The CDR3 loop reads CASSLGSGTQETQYF. The CDR3 nucleotides are TGTGCCAGCAGCTTAGGTAGCGGGACACAAGAGACCCAGTACTTC. Combining the CDR3 with reference TRBV7-9 and TRBJ2-5 gives the whole variable domain DTGVSQNPRHKITKRGQNVTFRCDPISEHNRLYWYRQTLGQGPEFLTYFQNEAQLEKSRLLSDRFSAERPKGSFSTLEIQRTEQGDSAMYLCASSLGSGTQETQYFGPGTRLLVL.

The chain couples TRBV29-1 to TRBJ1-1, with a possible D match to TRBD1 (5 bases). This CDR3 has 13 amino acids. V lost 4 bases, J lost 8 bases, and 17 bases lay in between. Germline CDR1 SQVTM, CDR2 ANQGSEA. CDR3 nucleotide sequence: TGCAGCGTTGGACAGAGAGATCGCCTAGAAGCTTTCTTT. Its translation is CSVGQRDRLEAFF.

This clone came up once. V and J are TRBV5-1 and TRBJ2-1; TRBD2 matches at 14 bases. This CDR3 has 16 residues. Germline assignment: CDR1 SGHRS and CDR2 YFSETQ. The V segment lost 4 bases and the J segment 3 bases; nucleotides outside the gene matches: 3. The CDR3 region is CASSHGTSGSYNEQFF. CDR3 sequence (DNA): TGCGCCAGCAGCCACGGGACTAGCGGGAGCTACAATGAGCAGTTCTTC.

The chain couples TRBV6-5 to TRBJ2-1; 8 nucleotides line up with TRBD1. Trimming at V came to 5 bases and at J to 4 bases, leaving 7 bases not matched to a gene. CDR1 is MNHEY, CDR2 SVGAGI, per germline. The CDR3 is 15 residues long. CDR3 amino acids: CASSPTGAPYNEQFF. The CDR3 DNA reads as TGTGCCAGCAGTCCGACAGGGGCCCCTTACAATGAGCAGTTCTTC.

This sequence joins TRBV5-1 and TRBJ2-3; no clear D. Germline CDR1 SGHRS, CDR2 YFSETQ. The CDR3 runs 16 residues. Trimming took off 1 base at V and 0 bases at J, with 12 bases between the two ends. CDR3 residues: CASSLLASPSTDTQYF. CDR3 DNA sequence: TGCGCCAGCAGCTTGTTGGCTTCCCCTAGCACAGATACGCAGTATTTT.

The chain joins TRBV7-2 to TRBJ1-2; TRBD1 matches 7 bases. The CDR3 contains 15 residues. Trimming took 2 bases from V and 5 from J; bases not matched to a gene: 8. Germline lookup yields CDR1 SGHTA and CDR2 FQGNSA. The CDR3 sequence is CASSLIGGAQYGYTF. CDR3 in DNA: TGTGCCAGCAGCTTAATAGGGGGCGCTCAGTATGGCTACACCTTC.

The rearrangement uses TRBV5-4 and TRBJ1-1; tentatively, D is TRBD1 (5 bases). Trimming removed 0 bases from V and 6 bases from J, with 12 bases in between. CDR1 is SGHNT, CDR2 YYREEE, per germline (reference sequence). The CDR3 is 14 amino acids. CDR3 residues: CASSLGGESSEAFF. The CDR3 bases are TGTGCCAGCAGCTTGGGGGGGGAGAGCTCTGAAGCTTTCTTT.

The chain joins TRBV6-9 to TRBJ2-1; the match to TRBD2 covers 7 bases. Germline V gene sequence: CDR1 MNHGY, CDR2 SVAAGI. V gave up 2 bases and J gave up 4 bases; unmatched junction bases: 8. The CDR3 length is 16 residues. CDR3 bases: TGTGCCAGCAGTTATCCCCAGCGGGAAAAGTACAATGAGCAGTTCTTC. The encoded protein is CASSYPQREKYNEQFF.

V and J are TRBV11-3 and TRBJ2-3; 9 bases are a match to TRBD2. CDR3 length: 17 amino acids. The V segment lost 5 bases and the J segment 3 bases; nucleotides outside the gene matches: 12. Germline values: CDR1 SGHNT, CDR2 YENEEA. This CDR3 reads CASSPPLGGRATDTQYF. As DNA, the CDR3 is TGTGCCAGCAGCCCACCACTCGGCGGGAGGGCAACAGATACGCAGTATTTT.

The genes are TRBV18 and TRBJ1-4; 7 positions agree with TRBD1. Germline values: CDR1 KGHSH, CDR2 LQKENI. The CDR3 length is 15 residues. Unmatched junction bases numbered 6, after V lost 5 bases and J lost 3 bases. CDR3 in DNA: TGTGCCAGCTCATACTTGGGACAGCCTAATGAAAAACTGTTTTTT. As protein: CASSYLGQPNEKLFF.

The chain's CDR3 is CASSRLVLEQFF. In DNA, the CDR3 is TGTGCCAGCAGCCGTCTAGTCCTTGAGCAGTTCTTC. The V call is TRBV5-6, the J call TRBJ2-1; D is uncertain. Trimming took 4 bases from V and 9 from J, leaving 11 bases between them. The CDR3 consists of 12 residues. Per germline, CDR1 SGHDT and CDR2 YYEEEE.

This clone was seen more than once but under ten times. J is TRBJ1-3 and V is TRBV5-1; TRBD1 might be the D (6 bases). Trimming left V 4 bases short and J 0 bases short, with 14 bases between. Germline CDR1 is SGHRS and CDR2 is YFSETQ. The CDR3 is 16 amino acids. CDR3 coding DNA: TGCGCCAGCAGCACTACGACAGGCCCCTCTGGAAACACCATATATTTT. Encoded protein: CASSTTTGPSGNTIYF.

This clone was recorded a few times. The V and J genes are TRBV15 and TRBJ1-3; D unresolved. Germline V CDR1 and CDR2: LNHNV, YYDKDF (reference sequence). The CDR3 is made up of 17 amino acids. V was cut by 0 bases and J by 0 bases, with 12 bases left in between. This CDR3 is CATSRERWASSGNTIYF. For the CDR3, the DNA is TGTGCCACCAGCAGAGAAAGATGGGCTTCCTCTGGAAACACCATATATTTT.

This chain links TRBV4-3 with TRBJ1-5; no clear D gene. From germline, CDR1 is LGHNA and CDR2 YSLEER. This CDR3 comprises 19 residues. V lost 0 bases to trimming and J lost 0 bases, with 18 bases between them. The CDR3 is CASSQDAQPNEFSNQPQHF. The CDR3 DNA reads as TGCGCCAGCAGCCAAGATGCACAGCCGAACGAGTTTAGCAATCAGCCCCAGCATTTT.